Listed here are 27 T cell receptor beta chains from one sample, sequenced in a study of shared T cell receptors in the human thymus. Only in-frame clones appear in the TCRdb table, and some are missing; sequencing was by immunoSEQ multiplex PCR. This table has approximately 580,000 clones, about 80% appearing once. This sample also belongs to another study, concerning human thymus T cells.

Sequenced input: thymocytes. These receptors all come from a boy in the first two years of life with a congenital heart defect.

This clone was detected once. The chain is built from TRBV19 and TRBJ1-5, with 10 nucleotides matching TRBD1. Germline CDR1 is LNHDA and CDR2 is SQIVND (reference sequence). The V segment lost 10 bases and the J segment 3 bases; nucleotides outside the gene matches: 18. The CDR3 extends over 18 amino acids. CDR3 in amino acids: CAIPPTGGANRDNQPQHF. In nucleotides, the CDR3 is TGTGCCATTCCTCCGACAGGGGGCGCGAACCGCGACAATCAGCCCCAGCATTTT.

This CDR3 reads CSVGRGRDPQETQYF. In DNA form, the CDR3 reads TGCAGCGTGGGGCGGGGCAGGGACCCCCAAGAGACCCAGTACTTC. The chain joins TRBV29-1 to TRBJ2-5, with D possibly being TRBD2 (6 bases). The CDR3 is 15 residues long. The V gene lost 6 bases and the J gene lost 1 base, with 18 bases spanning the gap. Germline CDR1 and CDR2: SQVTM and ANQGSEA.

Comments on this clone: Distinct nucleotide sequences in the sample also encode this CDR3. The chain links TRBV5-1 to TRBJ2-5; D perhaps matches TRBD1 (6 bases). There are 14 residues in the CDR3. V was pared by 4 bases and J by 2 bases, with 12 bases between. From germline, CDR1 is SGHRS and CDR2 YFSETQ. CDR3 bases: TGCGCCAGCAGCCCGGACAGCTTACAAGAGACCCAGTACTTC. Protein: CASSPDSLQETQYF.

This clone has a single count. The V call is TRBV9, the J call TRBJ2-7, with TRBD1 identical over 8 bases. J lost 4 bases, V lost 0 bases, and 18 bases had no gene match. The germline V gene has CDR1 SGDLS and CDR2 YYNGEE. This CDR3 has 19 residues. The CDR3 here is CASSVALPKQGDPEYEQYF. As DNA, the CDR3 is TGTGCCAGCAGCGTAGCCCTCCCTAAACAGGGGGATCCAGAATACGAGCAGTACTTC.

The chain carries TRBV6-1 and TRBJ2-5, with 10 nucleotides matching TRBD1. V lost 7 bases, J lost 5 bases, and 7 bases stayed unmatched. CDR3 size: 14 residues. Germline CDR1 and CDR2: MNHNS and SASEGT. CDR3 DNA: TGTGCCAGCACCGGGGACAGGGGCCGGGAGACCCAGTACTTC. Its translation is CASTGDRGRETQYF.

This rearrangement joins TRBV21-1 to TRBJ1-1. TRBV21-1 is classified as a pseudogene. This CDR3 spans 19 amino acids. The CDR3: CASSPLKRRGGTMNTEAFF. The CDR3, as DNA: TGTGCCAGCAGCCCTCTTAAGCGGAGGGGAGGGACTATGAACACTGAAGCTTTCTTT.

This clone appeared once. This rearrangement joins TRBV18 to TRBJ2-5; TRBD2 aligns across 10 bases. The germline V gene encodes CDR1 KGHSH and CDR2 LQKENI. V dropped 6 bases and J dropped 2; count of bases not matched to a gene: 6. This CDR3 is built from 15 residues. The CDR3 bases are TGTGCCAGCTCCCCTAGGACTAGCGGACAAGAGACCCAGTACTTC. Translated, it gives CASSPRTSGQETQYF.

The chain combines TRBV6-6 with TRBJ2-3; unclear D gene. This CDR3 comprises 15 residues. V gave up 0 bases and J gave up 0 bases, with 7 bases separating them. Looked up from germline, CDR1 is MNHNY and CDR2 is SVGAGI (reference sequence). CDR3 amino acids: CASSYSRPSTDTQYF. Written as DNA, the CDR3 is TGTGCCAGCAGTTACTCGCGCCCTAGCACAGATACGCAGTATTTT.

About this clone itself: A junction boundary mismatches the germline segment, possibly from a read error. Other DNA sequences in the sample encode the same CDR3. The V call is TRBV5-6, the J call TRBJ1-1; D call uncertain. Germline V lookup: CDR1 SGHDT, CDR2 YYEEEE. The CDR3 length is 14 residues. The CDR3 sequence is CASSRRGWHTEAFF. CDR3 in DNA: TGTGCCAGCAGCCGTCGGGGTTGGCACACTGAGGCTTTCTTT.

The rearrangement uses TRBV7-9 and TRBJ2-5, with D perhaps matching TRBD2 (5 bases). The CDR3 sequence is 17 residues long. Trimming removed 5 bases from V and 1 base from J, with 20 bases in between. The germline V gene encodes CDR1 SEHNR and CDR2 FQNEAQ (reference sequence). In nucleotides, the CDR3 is TGTGCCAGCAGCCACCGCTCCGAGGGAAGGCGCCAAGAGACCCAGTACTTC. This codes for CASSHRSEGRRQETQYF.

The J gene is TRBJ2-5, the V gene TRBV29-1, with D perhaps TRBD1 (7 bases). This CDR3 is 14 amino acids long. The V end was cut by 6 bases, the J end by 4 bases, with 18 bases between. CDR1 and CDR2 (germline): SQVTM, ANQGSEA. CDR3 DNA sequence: TGCAGCGTCCCCCACCCAGGGGGAGGAGAGACCCAGTACTTC. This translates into CSVPHPGGGETQYF.

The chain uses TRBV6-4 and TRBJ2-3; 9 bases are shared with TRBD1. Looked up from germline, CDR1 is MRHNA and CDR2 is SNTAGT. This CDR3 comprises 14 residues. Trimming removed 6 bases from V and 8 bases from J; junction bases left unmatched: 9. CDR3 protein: CASSGGQGRGTQYF. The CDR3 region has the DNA TGTGCCAGCAGCGGAGGACAGGGGCGCGGTACGCAGTATTTT.

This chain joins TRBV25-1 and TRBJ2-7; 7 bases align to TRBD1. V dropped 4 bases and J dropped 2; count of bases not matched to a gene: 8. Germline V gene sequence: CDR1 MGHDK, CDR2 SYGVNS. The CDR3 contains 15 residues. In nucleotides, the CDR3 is TGTGCCAGCAGTGCGACAGGGAAATTACCCTACGAGCAGTACTTC. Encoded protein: CASSATGKLPYEQYF.

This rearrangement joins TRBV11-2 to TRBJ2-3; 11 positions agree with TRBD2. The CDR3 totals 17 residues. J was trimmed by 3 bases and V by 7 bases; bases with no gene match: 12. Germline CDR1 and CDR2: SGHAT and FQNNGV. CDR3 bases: TGTGCCAGCACTTACGTAGCGGGAGGGCCTGGTACAGATACGCAGTATTTT. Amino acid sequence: CASTYVAGGPGTDTQYF. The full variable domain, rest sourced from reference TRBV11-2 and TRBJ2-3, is EAGVAQSPRYKIIEKRQSVAFWCNPISGHATLYWYQQILGQGPKLLIQFQNNGVVDDSQLPKDRFSAERLKGVDSTLKIQPAKLEDSAVYLCASTYVAGGPGTDTQYFGPGTRLTVL.

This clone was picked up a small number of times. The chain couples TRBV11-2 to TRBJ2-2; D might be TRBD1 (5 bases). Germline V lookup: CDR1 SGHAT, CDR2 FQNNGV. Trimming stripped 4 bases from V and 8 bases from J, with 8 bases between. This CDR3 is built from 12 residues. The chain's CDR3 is CASSSNRGELFF. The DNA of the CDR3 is TGTGCCAGCAGCTCAAACAGGGGGGAGCTGTTTTTT. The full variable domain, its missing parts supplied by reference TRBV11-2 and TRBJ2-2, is EAGVAQSPRYKIIEKRQSVAFWCNPISGHATLYWYQQILGQGPKLLIQFQNNGVVDDSQLPKDRFSAERLKGVDSTLKIQPAKLEDSAVYLCASSSNRGELFFGEGSRLTVL.

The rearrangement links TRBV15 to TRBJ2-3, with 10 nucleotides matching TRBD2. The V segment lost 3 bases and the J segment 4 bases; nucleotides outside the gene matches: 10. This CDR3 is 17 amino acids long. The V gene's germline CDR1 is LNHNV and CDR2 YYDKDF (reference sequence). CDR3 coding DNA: TGTGCCACCAGCAGGGCTCCTAGCGGGGGAGGCCCAGATACGCAGTATTTT. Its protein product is CATSRAPSGGGPDTQYF.

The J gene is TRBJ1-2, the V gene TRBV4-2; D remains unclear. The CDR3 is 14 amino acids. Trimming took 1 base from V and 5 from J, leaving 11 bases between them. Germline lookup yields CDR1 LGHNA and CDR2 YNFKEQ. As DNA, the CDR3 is TGTGCCAGCAGCCAAGCCGCCCCGGGGTATGGCTACACCTTC. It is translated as CASSQAAPGYGYTF.

CDR3 residues: CASSLEGGGVEYNEQFF. The DNA of the CDR3 is TGTGCCAGCAGCTTAGAAGGGGGGGGAGTGGAGTACAATGAGCAGTTCTTC. The rearrangement uses TRBV7-9 and TRBJ2-1; D perhaps matches TRBD2 (7 bases). This CDR3 is 17 amino acids long. The V end was cut by 1 base, the J end by 4 bases, with 17 bases between. Germline V gene lookup returns CDR1 SEHNR and CDR2 FQNEAQ (reference sequence).

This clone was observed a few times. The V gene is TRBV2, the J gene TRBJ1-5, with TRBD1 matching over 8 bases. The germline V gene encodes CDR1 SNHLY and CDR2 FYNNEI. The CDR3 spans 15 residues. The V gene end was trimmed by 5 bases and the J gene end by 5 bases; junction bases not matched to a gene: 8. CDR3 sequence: CASSHLDREDQPQHF. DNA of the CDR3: TGTGCCAGCAGTCACCTGGACAGGGAGGATCAGCCCCAGCATTTT.

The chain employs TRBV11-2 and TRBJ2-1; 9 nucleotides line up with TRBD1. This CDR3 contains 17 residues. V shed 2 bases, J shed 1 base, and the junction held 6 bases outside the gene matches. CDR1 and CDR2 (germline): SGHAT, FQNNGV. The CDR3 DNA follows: TGTGCCAGCAGCTTAAAAACTGGACAGGGGTCCTACAATGAGCAGTTCTTC. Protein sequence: CASSLKTGQGSYNEQFF.

CDR3: CASSRTSGNTIYF. CDR3 in DNA: TGTGCCAGCAGCCGGACTTCTGGAAACACCATATATTTT. This chain joins TRBV5-6 and TRBJ1-3; unclear D gene. Germline CDR1 is SGHDT and CDR2 is YYEEEE. Trimming shortened V by 4 bases and J by 1 base, and 6 bases separated the two germline ends. The CDR3 spans 13 residues.

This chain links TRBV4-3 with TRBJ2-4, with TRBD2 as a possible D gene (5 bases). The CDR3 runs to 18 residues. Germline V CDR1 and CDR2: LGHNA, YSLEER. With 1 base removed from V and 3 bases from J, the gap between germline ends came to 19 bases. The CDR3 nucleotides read TGCGCCAGCAGCCAAGGGGCTCCCTCGTTCGGGGTCAAAAACATTCAGTACTTC. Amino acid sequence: CASSQGAPSFGVKNIQYF.

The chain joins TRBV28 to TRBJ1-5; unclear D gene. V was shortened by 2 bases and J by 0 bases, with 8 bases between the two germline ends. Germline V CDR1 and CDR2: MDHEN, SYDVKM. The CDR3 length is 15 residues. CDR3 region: CASSLNNYSNQPQHF. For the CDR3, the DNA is TGTGCCAGCAGTTTAAACAACTATAGCAATCAGCCCCAGCATTTT.

The CDR3 nucleotides read TGCGCCAGCAGCCAAGATGCCGGAGACTATGGCTACACCTTC. The encoded protein is CASSQDAGDYGYTF. The gene calls are TRBV4-3 and TRBJ1-2; D is ambiguous. CDR1 and CDR2 from the germline V gene are LGHNA and YSLEER. V gave up 0 bases and J gave up 3 bases, with 8 bases separating them. The CDR3 sequence is 14 residues long.

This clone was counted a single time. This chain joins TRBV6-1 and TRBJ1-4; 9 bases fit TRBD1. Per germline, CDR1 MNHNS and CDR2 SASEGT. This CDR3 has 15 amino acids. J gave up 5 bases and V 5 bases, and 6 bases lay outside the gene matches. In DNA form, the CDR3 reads TGTGCCAGCAGTCTATGGACAGGGGAAAATGAAAAACTGTTTTTT. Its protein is CASSLWTGENEKLFF.

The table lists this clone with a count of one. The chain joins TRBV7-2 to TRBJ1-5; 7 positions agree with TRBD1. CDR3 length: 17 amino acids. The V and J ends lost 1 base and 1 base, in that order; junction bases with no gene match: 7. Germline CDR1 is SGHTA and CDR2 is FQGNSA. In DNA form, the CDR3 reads TGTGCCAGCAGCTTAGGACCACAGGGGAACAGCAATCAGCCCCAGCATTTT. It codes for CASSLGPQGNSNQPQHF.

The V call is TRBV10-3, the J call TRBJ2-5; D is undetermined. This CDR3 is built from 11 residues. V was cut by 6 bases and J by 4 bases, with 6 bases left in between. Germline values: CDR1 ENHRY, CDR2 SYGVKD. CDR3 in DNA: TGTGCCATCAGGGGCGCAGAGACCCAGTACTTC. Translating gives CAIRGAETQYF.